This TCR beta chain was documented in a study of T cells in Graves' hyperthyroidism and ophthalmopathy. General study points: In validation, the model predicted ophthalmopathy. These predictions came a median around 5.9 months before onset.

Amplified TCR beta CDR3 regions derived from RNA transcripts. Primed by the HTBI set, a first-round RT-PCR was run on the TCR CDR3. TCRdb independently ran MiXCR on the multiplex PCR reads; one entry per CDR3 protein. The sample has 700,000 to 850,000 distinct CDR3 sequences, around 40% seen once; the top ten hold less than 35%. Aged 18 to 65, the patients had hyperthyroidism that was newly diagnosed and had lasted under 2 months. Exclusion of a patient resulted from uncontrolled infection, other autoimmune disease, pregnancy or lactation. In germline, CDR1 is SGHTA, CDR2 FQGNSA. The CDR3 extends over 16 amino acids. Trimming took off 0 bases at V and 5 bases at J, with 15 bases between the two ends. Notes on this clonotype: No antigen is known for it.

The sample taken for sequencing was blood. The clonotype comes from a middle-aged woman with Graves' hyperthyroidism. The chain has TRBV7-2 and TRBJ2-3; D remains ambiguous. CDR3 residues: CASSLALAHRQDTQYF. As DNA, the CDR3 is TGTGCCAGCAGCTTAGCGCTTGCCCATCGGCAAGATACGCAGTATTTT.